The subject of this entry is one TCR beta chain. This sample is part of a study of control samples from healthy donors and cancer patients. Measured with immunoSEQ multiplex PCR; TCRdb has only the in-frame clones, and not every one. The data contain more than 140,000 clones, 85% to 95% of them singletons. Looked up from germline, CDR1 is SGHVS and CDR2 is FQNEAQ. The CDR3 sequence is 11 residues long. This clonotype was obtained from a man aged 35-49 years in good health. This chain connects TRBV7-8 to TRBJ1-3; D ambiguous. Material: blood. The CDR3 is CGYLSGNTIYF. CDR3 nucleotides: TGTGGATACCTCTCTGGAAACACCATATATTTT.